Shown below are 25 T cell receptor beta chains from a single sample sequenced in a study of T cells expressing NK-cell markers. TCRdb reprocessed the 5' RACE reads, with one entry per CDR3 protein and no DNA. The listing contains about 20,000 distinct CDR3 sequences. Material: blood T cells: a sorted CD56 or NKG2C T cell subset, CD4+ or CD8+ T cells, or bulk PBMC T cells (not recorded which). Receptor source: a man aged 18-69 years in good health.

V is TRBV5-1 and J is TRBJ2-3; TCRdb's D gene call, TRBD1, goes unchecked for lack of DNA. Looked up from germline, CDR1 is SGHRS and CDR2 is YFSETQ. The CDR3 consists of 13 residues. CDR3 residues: CASSFNGDDTQYF. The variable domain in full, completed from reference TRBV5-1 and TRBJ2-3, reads KAGVTQTPRYLIKTRGQQVTLSCSPISGHRSVSWYQQTPGQGLQFLFEYFSETQRNKGNFPGRFSGRQFSNSRSEMNVSTLELGDSALYLCASSFNGDDTQYFGPGTRLTVL.

CDR3 sequence reads: CSVERLAGQETQYF. This chain uses TRBV29-1 with TRBJ2-5; TCRdb designates TRBD2, a call that cannot be tested without DNA. The CDR3 loop spans 14 amino acids. Germline loops: CDR1 SQVTM, CDR2 ANQGSEA. The full variable domain, rest sourced from reference TRBV29-1 and TRBJ2-5, is SAVISQKPSRDICQRGTSLTIQCQVDSQVTMMFWYRQQPGQSLTLIATANQGSEATYESGFVIDKFPISRPNLTFSTLTVSNMSPEDSSIYLCSVERLAGQETQYFGPGTRLLVL.

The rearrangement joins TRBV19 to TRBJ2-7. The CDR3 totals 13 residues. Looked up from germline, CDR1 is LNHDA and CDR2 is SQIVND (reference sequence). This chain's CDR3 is CASSIQDSYEQYF.

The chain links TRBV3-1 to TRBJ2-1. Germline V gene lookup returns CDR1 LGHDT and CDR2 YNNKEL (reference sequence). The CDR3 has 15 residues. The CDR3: CASSLAEESYNEQFF.

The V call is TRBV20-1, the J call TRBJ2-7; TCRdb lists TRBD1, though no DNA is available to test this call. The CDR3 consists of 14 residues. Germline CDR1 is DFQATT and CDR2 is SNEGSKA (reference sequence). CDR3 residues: CSARDGTVPYEQYF.

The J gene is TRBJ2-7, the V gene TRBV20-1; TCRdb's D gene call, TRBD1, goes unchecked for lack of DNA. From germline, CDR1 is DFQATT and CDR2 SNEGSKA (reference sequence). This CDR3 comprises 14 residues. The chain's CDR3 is CSAGSWAGSYEQYF.

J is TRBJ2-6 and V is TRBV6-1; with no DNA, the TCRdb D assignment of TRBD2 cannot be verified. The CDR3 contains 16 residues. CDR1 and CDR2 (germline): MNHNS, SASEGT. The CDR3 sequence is CATEREAPSGANVLTF.

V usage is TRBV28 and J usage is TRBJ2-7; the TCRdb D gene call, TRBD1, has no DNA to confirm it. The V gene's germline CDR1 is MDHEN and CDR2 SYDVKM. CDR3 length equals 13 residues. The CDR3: CASRYQGLNEQYF.

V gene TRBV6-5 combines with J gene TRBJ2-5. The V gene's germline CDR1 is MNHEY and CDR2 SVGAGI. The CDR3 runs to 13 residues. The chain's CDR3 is CATSSTKGSTQYF.

CDR3: CASTPPGANVLTF. This chain connects TRBV19 to TRBJ2-6; the D call from TCRdb, TRBD1, cannot be confirmed without DNA. CDR3 size: 13 residues. Per the germline V gene, CDR1 is LNHDA and CDR2 is SQIVND (reference sequence).

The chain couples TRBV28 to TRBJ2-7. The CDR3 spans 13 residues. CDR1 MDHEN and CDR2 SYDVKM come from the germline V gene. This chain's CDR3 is CASRSGSSYEQYF.

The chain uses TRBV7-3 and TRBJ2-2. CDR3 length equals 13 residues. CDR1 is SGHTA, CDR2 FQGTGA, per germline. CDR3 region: CASSLTFPGELFF.

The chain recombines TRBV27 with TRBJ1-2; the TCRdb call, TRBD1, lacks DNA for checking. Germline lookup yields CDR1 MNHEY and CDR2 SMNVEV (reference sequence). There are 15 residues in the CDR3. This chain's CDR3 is CASSLRQTPNYGYTF.

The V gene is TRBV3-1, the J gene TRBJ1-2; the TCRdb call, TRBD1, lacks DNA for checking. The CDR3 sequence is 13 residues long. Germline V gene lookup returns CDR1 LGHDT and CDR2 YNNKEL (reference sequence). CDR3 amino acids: CASSTGVGYGYTF.

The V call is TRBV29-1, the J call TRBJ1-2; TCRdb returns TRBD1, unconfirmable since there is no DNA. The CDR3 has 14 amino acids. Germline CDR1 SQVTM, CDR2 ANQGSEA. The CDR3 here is CSVVLTGFDYGYTF.

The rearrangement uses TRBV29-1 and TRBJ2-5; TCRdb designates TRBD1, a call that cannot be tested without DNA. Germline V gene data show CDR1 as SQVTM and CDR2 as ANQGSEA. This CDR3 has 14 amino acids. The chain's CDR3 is CSVMPSGAGETQYF. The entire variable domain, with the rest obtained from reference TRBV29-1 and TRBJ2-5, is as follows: SAVISQKPSRDICQRGTSLTIQCQVDSQVTMMFWYRQQPGQSLTLIATANQGSEATYESGFVIDKFPISRPNLTFSTLTVSNMSPEDSSIYLCSVMPSGAGETQYFGPGTRLLVL.

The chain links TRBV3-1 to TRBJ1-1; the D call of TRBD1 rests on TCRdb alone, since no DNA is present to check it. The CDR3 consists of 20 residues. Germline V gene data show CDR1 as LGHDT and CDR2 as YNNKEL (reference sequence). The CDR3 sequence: CASSQGVQGYNAAGNTEAFF.

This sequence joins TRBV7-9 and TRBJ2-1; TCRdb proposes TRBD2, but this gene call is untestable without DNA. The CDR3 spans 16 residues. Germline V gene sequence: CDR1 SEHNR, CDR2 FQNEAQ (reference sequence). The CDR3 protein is CASSKGLAGGDNEQFF.

CDR3 protein: CSARDRGDSGTEAFF. This chain joins TRBV20-1 and TRBJ1-1. Germline loops: CDR1 DFQATT, CDR2 SNEGSKA (reference sequence). This CDR3 contains 15 residues.

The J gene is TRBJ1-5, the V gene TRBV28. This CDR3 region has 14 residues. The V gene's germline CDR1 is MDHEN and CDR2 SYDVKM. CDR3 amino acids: CASSFPQVNQPQHF.

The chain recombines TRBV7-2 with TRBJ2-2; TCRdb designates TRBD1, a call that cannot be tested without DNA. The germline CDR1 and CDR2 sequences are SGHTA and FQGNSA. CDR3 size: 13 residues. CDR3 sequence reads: CASSAGPTGELFF.

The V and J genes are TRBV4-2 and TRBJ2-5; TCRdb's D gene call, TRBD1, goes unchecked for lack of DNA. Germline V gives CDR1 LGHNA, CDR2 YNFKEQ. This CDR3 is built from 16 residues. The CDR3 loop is CASSLGTGGPQESCYF.

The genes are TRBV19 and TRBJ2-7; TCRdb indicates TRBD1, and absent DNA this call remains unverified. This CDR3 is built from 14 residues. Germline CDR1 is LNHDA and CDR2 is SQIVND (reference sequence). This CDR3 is CASSIAGTAYEQYF.

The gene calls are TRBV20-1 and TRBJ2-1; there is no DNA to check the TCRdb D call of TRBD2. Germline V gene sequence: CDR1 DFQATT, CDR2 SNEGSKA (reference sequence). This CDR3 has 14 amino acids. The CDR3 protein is CSAPLGGFVDEQFF.

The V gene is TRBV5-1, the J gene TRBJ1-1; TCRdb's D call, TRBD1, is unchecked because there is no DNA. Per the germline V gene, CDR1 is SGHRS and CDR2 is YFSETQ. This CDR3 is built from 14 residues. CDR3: CASSLVGQDTEAFF.